What follows describes a single T cell receptor beta chain. Antigen: not known. This sample was included in a study of a mutant IDH1 vaccine in newly diagnosed glioma. In the study overall: Vaccination started 4-6 weeks after radiotherapy alone, or with temozolomide cycles. Most had both radiotherapy and temozolomide beforehand; others had only one.

V was pared by 5 bases and J by 5 bases, with 6 bases of the junction left unmatched. The length of the CDR3 is 15 residues. Germline V gives CDR1 SNHLY, CDR2 FYNNEI. Sequencing used immunoSEQ multiplex PCR; TCRdb keeps in-frame clones, though not all of them. This sample carries about 54,000 clones, around four fifths of them seen once, and the ten largest clones take 4.1%. Regarding time point: week 35, safety follow-up. The study gave 300 ug of mutant IDH1 20-mer peptide per vaccine dose, with topical imiquimod. This material consisted of PBMCs, taken from a glioma patient whose treatment included an IDH1 peptide vaccine. This sequence originates from a woman under 30 with glioma. This chain joins TRBV2 and TRBJ2-5; 12 bases line up with TRBD2. The CDR3 sequence is CASSWTSGDRETQYF. DNA of the CDR3: TGTGCCAGCAGTTGGACTAGCGGGGATCGGGAGACCCAGTACTTC.